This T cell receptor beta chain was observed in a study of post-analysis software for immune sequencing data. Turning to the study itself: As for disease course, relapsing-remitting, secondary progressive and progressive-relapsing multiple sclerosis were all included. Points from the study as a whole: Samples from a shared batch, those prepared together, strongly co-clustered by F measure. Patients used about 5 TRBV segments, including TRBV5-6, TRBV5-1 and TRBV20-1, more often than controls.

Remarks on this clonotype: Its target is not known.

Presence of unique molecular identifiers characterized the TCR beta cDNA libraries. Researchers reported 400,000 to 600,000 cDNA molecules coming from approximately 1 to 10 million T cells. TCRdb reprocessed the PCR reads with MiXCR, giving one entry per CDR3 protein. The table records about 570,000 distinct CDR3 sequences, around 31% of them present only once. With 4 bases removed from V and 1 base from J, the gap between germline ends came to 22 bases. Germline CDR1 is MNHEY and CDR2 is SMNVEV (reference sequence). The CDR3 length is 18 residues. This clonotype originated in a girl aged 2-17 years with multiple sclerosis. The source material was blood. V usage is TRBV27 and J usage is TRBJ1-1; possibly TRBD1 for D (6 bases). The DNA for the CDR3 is TGTGCCAGCAGTTCACTTAAGGTACAGGTACAGGGGAACACTGAAGCTTTCTTT. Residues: CASSSLKVQVQGNTEAFF.